This TCR beta chain comes out of a study of blood T cell repertoires in COVID-19. The wider study: Nucleic acid was either cDNA or gDNA, and it came from T cells, B-cell-depleted T cells, or PBMCs.

V lost 4 bases, J lost 0 bases, and 16 bases lay in between. Germline assignment: CDR1 MDHEN and CDR2 SYDVKM. The CDR3 sequence is 17 residues long. Using immunoSEQ multiplex PCR, the repertoire was profiled, and TCRdb retains in-frame clones only, with some absent. The sample has about 180,000 clones, around 86% seen once. Living in 24 US areas, the participants were between roughly 18 and 90 years of age. Recovery among Cohort 3 donors was established by two negative PCRs, clearance, or symptom resolution. Sequenced material: PBMCs or T cells enriched from blood (not recorded which). This TCR was recovered from a young woman who had recovered from COVID-19. The genes are TRBV28 and TRBJ1-3; D possibly corresponds to TRBD1 (5 bases). This CDR3 reads CASSSGRAGFSGNTIYF. The CDR3 DNA reads TGTGCCAGCAGTTCCGGCCGAGCAGGGTTCTCTGGAAACACCATATATTTT.